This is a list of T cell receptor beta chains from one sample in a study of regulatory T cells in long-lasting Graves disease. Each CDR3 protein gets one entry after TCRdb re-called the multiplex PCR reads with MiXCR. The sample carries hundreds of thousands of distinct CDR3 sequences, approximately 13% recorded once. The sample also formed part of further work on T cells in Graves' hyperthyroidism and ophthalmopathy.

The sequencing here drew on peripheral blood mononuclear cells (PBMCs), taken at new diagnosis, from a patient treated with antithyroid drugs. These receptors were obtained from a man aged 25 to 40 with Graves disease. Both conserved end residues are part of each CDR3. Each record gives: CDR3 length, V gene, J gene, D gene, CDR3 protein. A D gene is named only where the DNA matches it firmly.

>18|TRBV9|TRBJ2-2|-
CASSVMGGSKFDTGELFF
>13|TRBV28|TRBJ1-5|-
CASSLRARGPQHF
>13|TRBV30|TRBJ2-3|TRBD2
CASVTSGAPGQYF
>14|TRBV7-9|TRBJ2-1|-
CASSSLGERDEQFF
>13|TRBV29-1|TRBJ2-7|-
CSGGWQSAGEQYF
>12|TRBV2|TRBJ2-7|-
CASEDSNYEQYF
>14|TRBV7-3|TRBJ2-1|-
CASSLNPPSDEQFF
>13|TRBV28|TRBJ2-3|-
CASSSLPGDTQYF
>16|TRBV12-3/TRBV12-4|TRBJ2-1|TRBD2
CASSLSGTKTYNEQFF
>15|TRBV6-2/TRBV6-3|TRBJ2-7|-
CASSYKATYSYEQYF
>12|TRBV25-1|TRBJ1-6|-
CASREADSPLHF
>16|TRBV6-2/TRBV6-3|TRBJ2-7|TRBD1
CASSRYRDRGLYEQYF
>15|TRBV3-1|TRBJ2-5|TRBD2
CASSLLAGGRETQYF
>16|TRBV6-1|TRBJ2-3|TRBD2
CASIPVSGSNTDTQYF
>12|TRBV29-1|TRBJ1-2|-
CSVEVSYYGYTF
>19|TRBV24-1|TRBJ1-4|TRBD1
CATSDHLRDRERTNEKLFF
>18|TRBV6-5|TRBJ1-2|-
CASSYSGTPNANNYGYTF
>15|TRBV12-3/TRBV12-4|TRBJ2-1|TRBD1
CASTSPDRVYNEQFF
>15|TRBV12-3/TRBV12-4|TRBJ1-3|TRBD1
CASIQQGLSGNTIYF
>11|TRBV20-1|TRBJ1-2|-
CSASGPHGYTF
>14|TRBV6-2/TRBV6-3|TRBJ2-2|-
CASSVQDFSGELFF
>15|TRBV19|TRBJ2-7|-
CASSKGRPSSYEQYF
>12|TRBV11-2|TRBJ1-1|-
CASSPTFAEAFF
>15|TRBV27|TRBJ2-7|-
CASSLSPGRYSEQYF
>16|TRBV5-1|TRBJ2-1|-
CASSGGLGESYNEQFF
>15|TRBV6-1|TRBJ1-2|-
CASRVRAGLNYGYTF